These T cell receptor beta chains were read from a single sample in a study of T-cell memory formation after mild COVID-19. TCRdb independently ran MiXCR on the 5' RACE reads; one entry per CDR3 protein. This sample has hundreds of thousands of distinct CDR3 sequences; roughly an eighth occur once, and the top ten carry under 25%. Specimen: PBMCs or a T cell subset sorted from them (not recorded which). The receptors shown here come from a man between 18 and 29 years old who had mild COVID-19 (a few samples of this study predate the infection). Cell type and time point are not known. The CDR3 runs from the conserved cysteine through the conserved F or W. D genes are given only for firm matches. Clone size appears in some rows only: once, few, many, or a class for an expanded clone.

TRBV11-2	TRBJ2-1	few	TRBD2	CASSPSTSGFDNEQFF	TGTGCCAGCAGCCCTTCGACTAGCGGGTTCGACAATGAGCAGTTCTTC
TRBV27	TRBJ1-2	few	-	CASSSSPTVREGYTF	TGTGCCAGCAGTTCAAGCCCGACCGTGAGGGAAGGCTACACCTTC
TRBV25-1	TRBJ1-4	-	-	CASSILGKLFF	TGTGCCAGCAGTATCCTAGGGAAACTGTTTTTT
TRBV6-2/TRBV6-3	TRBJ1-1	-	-	CASSYREDTEAFF	TGTGCCAGCAGTTACCGAGAGGACACTGAAGCTTTCTTT
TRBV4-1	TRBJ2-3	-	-	CASSQRFTDTQYF	TGCGCCAGCAGCCAGAGGTTCACAGATACGCAGTATTTT
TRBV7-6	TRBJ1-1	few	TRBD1	CASSLVGDRGSEAFF	TGTGCCAGCAGCTTAGTAGGGGACAGGGGCTCTGAAGCTTTCTTT
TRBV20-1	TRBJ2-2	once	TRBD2	CSASYSGGITGELFF	TGCAGTGCTAGCTATAGCGGGGGGATTACCGGGGAGCTGTTTTTT
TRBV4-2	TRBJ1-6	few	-	CASSERGGSYNSPLHF	TGTGCCAGCAGTGAGCGGGGTGGCTCCTATAATTCACCCCTCCACTTT
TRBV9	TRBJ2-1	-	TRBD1	CASSSRQGVRNEQFF	TGTGCCAGCAGCTCGAGACAGGGCGTTCGCAATGAGCAGTTCTTC
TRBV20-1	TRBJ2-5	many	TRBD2	CSAPRASGVQETQYF	TGCAGTGCTCCCCGGGCTAGCGGGGTGCAAGAGACCCAGTACTTC
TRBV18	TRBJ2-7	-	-	CASSPRVSHEQYF	TGTGCCAGCTCACCCAGGGTGTCCCACGAGCAGTACTTC
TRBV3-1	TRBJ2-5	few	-	CASSRAGLRETQYF	TGTGCCAGCAGCCGAGCGGGCCTCAGGGAGACCCAGTACTTC
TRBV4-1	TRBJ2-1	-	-	CASSQSLSSYNEQFF	TGCGCCAGCAGCCAAAGTCTCAGCTCCTACAATGAGCAGTTCTTC
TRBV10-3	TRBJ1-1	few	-	CAISGPLGMNTEAFF	TGTGCCATCTCGGGACCGTTGGGAATGAACACTGAAGCTTTCTTT
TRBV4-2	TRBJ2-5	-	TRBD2	CASSQEKGGETQYF	TGTGCCAGCAGCCAGGAGAAGGGAGGGGAGACCCAGTACTTC
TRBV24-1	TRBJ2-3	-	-	CATSERGDRVAQYF	TGTGCCACCAGTGAGCGGGGTGACAGAGTCGCGCAGTATTTT
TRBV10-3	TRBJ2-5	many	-	CAISESETQYF	TGTGCCATCAGTGAGTCGGAGACCCAGTACTTC
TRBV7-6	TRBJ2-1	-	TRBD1	CASSARDRYNEQFF	TGTGCCAGCAGCGCCCGGGACAGATACAATGAGCAGTTCTTC
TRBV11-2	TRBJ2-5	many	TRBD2	CASSPPLAGVSETQYF	TGTGCCAGCAGCCCCCCTCTAGCGGGGGTGTCAGAGACCCAGTACTTC
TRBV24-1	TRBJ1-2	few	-	CATSDWVYGYTF	TGTGCCACCAGTGACTGGGTCTATGGCTACACCTTC
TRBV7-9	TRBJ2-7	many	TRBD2	CASSLAALAGPSYEQYF	TGTGCCAGCAGCTTAGCGGCATTAGCGGGGCCGAGCTACGAGCAGTACTTC
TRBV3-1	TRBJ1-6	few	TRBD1	CASQGQGESPLHF	TGTGCCAGCCAGGGACAGGGGGAATCACCCCTCCACTTT
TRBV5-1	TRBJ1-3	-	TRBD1	CASSPDRGYGNTIYF	TGCGCCAGCAGCCCGGACAGGGGGTACGGAAACACCATATATTTT
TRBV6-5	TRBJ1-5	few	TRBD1	CASSRTGVGTRPQHF	TGTGCCAGCAGTCGCACAGGGGTGGGTACGAGGCCCCAGCATTTT
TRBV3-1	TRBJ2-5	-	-	CASSPPRGGQETQYF	TGTGCCAGCAGCCCCCCGCGGGGAGGCCAAGAGACCCAGTACTTC
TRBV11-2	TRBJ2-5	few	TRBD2	CASRPGPAGVRETQYF	TGTGCCAGCAGACCGGGGCCAGCGGGGGTTCGAGAGACCCAGTACTTC
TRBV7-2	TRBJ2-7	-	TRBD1	CASSPTGGQGFSYEQYF	TGTGCCAGCAGCCCCACCGGGGGACAGGGCTTCTCCTACGAGCAGTACTTC
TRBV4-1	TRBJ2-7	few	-	CASSRNSYEQYF	TGCGCCAGCAGCCGAAACAGTTACGAGCAGTACTTC
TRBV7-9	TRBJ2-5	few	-	CASSLVRGRKQETQYF	TGTGCCAGCAGCTTAGTCCGGGGACGGAAACAAGAGACCCAGTACTTC
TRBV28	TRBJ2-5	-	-	CASSARQTIYQETQYF	TGTGCCAGCAGCGCCAGACAGACCATCTACCAAGAGACCCAGTACTTC
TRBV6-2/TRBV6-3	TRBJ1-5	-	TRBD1	CASSYDFGRGRLGHQPQHF	TGTGCCAGCAGTTACGACTTCGGCAGGGGGCGCCTTGGTCATCAGCCCCAGCATTTT
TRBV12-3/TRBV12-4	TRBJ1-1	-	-	CASSLDRVGITEAFF	TGTGCCAGCAGTTTAGACAGGGTCGGAATAACTGAAGCTTTCTTT
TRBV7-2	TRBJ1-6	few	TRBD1	CASSSPRTGSFGDSPLHF	TGTGCCAGCAGCTCACCCCGGACAGGCTCATTTGGCGATTCACCCCTCCACTTT
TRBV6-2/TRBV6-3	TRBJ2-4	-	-	CASSPGLLNIQYF	TGTGCCAGCAGTCCCGGATTGTTAAACATTCAGTACTTC
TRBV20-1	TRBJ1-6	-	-	CSARDPGDSPLHF	TGCAGTGCTAGAGATCCGGGGGATTCACCCCTCCACTTT
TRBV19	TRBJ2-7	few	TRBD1	CASSKYYGQADSYEQYF	TGTGCCAGTAGTAAATATTACGGACAGGCGGACTCCTACGAGCAGTACTTC
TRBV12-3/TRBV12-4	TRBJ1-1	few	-	CASSFLGVTEAFF	TGTGCCAGCAGTTTTCTGGGGGTGACTGAAGCTTTCTTT
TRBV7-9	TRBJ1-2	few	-	CASSSGQRGYTF	TGTGCCAGCAGCTCCGGACAACGGGGCTACACCTTC
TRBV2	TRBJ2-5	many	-	CASSEAGRMHQETQYF	TGTGCCAGCAGTGAAGCCGGCAGGATGCACCAAGAGACCCAGTACTTC
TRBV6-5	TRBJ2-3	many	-	CASSVVGVTDTQYF	TGTGCCAGCAGTGTGGTTGGGGTCACGGATACGCAGTATTTT
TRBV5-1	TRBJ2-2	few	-	CASSPRTEPNTGELFF	TGCGCCAGCAGCCCCAGGACGGAGCCGAACACCGGGGAGCTGTTTTTT
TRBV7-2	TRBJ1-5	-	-	CASGPPPQHF	TGTGCCAGTGGGCCTCCTCCCCAGCATTTT
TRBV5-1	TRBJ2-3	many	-	CASSLSMDRTDTQYF	TGCGCCAGCAGCTTGAGTATGGACCGTACAGATACGCAGTATTTT
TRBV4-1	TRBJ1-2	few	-	CASSQDNRFANYGYTF	TGCGCCAGCAGCCAAGATAACAGGTTCGCTAACTATGGCTACACCTTC
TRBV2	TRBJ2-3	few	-	CASSTETPLTDTQYF	TGTGCCAGCAGTACGGAAACTCCCCTCACAGATACGCAGTATTTT
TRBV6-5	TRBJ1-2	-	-	CASSYSTGTIYGYTF	TGTGCCAGCAGTTACTCCACAGGGACCATCTATGGCTACACCTTC
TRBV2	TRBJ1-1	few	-	CASAGYTEAFF	TGTGCCAGCGCGGGATACACTGAAGCTTTCTTT
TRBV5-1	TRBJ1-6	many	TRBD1	CASSTRQGAAASPLHF	TGCGCCAGCTCGACGAGACAGGGGGCGGCGGCTTCACCCCTCCACTTT
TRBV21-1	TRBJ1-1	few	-	CASSKVGLNTEAFF	TGTGCCAGCAGCAAAGTGGGATTGAACACTGAAGCTTTCTTT
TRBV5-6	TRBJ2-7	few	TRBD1	CASSLPVGTGGVNEQYF	TGTGCCAGCAGCTTGCCCGTCGGGACAGGGGGTGTAAACGAGCAGTACTTC
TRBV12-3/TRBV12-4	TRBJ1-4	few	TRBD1	CASSSAGTGGEKLFF	TGTGCCAGCAGTTCGGCCGGGACAGGTGGGGAAAAACTGTTTTTT
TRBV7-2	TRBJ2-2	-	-	CASSSLRGEELFF	TGTGCCAGCAGCTCTCTAAGGGGTGAGGAGCTGTTTTTT
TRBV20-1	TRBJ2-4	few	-	CSARTALAKNIQYF	TGCAGTGCTAGGACGGCACTAGCCAAAAACATTCAGTACTTC
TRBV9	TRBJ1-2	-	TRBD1	CASSAAGTGSYGYTF	TGTGCCAGCAGCGCTGCAGGGACAGGGAGTTATGGCTACACCTTC
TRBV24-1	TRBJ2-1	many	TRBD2	CATSDTSASGGLSSYNEQFF	TGTGCCACCAGTGACACATCCGCTAGCGGGGGCCTAAGCTCCTACAATGAGCAGTTCTTC